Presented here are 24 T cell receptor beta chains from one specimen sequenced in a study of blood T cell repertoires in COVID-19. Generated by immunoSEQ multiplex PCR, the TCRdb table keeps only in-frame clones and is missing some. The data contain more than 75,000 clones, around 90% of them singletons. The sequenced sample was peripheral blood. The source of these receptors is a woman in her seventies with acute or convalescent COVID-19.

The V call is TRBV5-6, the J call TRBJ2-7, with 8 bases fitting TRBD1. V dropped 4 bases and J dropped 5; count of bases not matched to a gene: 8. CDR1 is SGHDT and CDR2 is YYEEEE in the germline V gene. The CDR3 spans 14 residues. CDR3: CASSPGTGWNEQYF. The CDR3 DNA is TGTGCCAGCAGCCCCGGGACAGGATGGAACGAGCAGTACTTC.

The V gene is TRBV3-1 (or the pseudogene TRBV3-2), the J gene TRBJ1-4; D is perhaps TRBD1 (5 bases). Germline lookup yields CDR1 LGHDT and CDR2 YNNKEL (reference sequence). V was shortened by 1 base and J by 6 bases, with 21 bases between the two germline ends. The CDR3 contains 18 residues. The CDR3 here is CASSQGSAGRTQYEKLFF. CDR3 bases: TGTGCCAGCAGCCAAGGTAGTGCTGGTAGGACACAGTATGAAAAACTGTTTTTT.

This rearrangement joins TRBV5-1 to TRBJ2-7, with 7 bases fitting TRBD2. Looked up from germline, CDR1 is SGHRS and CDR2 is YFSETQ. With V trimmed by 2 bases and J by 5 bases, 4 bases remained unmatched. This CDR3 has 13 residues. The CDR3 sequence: CASSFTSVHEQYF. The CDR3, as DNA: TGCGCCAGCAGCTTTACTAGCGTCCACGAGCAGTACTTC.

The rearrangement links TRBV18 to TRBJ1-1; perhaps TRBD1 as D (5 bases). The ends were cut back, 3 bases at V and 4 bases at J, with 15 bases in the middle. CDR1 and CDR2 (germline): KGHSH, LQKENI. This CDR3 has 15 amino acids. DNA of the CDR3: TGTGCCAGCTCACCCCAGGGAGGGTTTCGCACTGAAGCTTTCTTT. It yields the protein CASSPQGGFRTEAFF.

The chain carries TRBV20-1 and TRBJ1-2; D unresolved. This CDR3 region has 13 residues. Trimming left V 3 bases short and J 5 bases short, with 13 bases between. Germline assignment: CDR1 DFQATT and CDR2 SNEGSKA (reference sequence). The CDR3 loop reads CSASHSAGYGYTF. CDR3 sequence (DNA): TGCAGTGCTAGTCATTCGGCAGGTTATGGCTACACCTTC.

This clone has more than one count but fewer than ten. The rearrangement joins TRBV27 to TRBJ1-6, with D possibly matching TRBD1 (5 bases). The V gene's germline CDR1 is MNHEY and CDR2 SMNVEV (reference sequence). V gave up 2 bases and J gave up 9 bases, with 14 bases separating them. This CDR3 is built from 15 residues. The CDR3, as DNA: TGTGCCAGCAGTTTAGAGGGGAGGGTTAGTTCACCCCTCCACTTT. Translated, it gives CASSLEGRVSSPLHF.

The CDR3 loop is CASSYRTGYEELFF. CDR3 DNA: TGTGCCAGCAGTTACCGGACAGGGTATGAGGAGCTGTTTTTT. The chain couples TRBV6-5 to TRBJ2-2; 8 nucleotides match TRBD1. There are 14 residues in the CDR3. Germline CDR1 and CDR2: MNHEY and SVGAGI. V trimming: 2 bases; J trimming: 10 bases; junction bases outside the gene matches: 6.

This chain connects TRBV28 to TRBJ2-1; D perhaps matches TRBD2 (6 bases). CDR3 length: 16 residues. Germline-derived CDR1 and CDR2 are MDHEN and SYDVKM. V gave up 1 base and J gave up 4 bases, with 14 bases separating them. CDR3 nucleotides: TGTGCCAGCAGTTTATACGGGACTTTATCATACAATGAGCAGTTCTTC. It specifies CASSLYGTLSYNEQFF.

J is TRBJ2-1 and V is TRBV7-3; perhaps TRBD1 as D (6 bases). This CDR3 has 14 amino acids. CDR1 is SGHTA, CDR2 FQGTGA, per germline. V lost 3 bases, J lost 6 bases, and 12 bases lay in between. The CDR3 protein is CASSFNNRVNEQFF. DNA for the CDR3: TGTGCCAGCAGCTTTAATAACAGGGTCAATGAGCAGTTCTTC.

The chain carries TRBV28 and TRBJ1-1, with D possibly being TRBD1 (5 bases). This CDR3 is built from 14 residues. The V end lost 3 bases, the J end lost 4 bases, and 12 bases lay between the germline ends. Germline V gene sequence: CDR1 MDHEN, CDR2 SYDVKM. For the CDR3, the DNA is TGTGCCAGCAGTTTTATCCAGGGTACCACTGAAGCTTTCTTT. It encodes CASSFIQGTTEAFF.

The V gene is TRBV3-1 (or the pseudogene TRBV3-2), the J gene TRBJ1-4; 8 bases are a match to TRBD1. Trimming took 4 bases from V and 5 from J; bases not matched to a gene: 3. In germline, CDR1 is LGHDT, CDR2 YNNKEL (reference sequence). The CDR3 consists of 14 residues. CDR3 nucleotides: TGTGCCAGCAGCCTAAGACAGGGGAATGAAAAACTGTTTTTT. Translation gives CASSLRQGNEKLFF.

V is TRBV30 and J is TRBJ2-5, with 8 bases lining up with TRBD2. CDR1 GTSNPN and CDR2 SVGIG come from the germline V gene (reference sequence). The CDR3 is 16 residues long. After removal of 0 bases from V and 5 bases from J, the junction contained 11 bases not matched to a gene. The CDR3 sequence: CAWSVGVAGHRETQYF. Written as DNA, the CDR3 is TGTGCCTGGAGTGTAGGGGTAGCGGGACATCGGGAGACCCAGTACTTC.

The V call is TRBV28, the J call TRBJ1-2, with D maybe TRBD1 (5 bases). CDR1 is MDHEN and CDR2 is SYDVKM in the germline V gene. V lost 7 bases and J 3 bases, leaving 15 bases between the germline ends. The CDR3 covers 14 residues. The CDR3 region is CASTSSGDYYGYTF. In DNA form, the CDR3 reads TGTGCCAGCACCTCATCGGGGGATTACTATGGCTACACCTTC.

The CDR3 region has the DNA TGTGCCAGCAGCCCAGGGACTAGCGGGGGTAATGAGCAGTTCTTC. It codes for CASSPGTSGGNEQFF. The chain couples TRBV11-3 to TRBJ2-1, with 14 bases lining up with TRBD2. The CDR3 loop spans 15 amino acids. V was pared by 5 bases and J by 7 bases, with 4 bases of the junction left unmatched. Germline V gene data show CDR1 as SGHNT and CDR2 as YENEEA. Looking up the rest from reference TRBV11-3 and TRBJ2-1 gives the full variable domain: EAGVVQSPRYKIIEKKQPVAFWCNPISGHNTLYWYLQNLGQGPELLIRYENEEAVDDSQLPKDRFSAERLKGVDSTLKIQPAELGDSAVYLCASSPGTSGGNEQFFGPGTRLTVL.

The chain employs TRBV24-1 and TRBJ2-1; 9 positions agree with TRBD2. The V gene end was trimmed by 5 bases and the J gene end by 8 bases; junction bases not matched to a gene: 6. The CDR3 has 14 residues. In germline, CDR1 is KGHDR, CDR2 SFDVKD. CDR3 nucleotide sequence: TGTGCCACCAGTGCTAGCGGGACTGTCGATGAGCAGTTCTTC. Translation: CATSASGTVDEQFF.

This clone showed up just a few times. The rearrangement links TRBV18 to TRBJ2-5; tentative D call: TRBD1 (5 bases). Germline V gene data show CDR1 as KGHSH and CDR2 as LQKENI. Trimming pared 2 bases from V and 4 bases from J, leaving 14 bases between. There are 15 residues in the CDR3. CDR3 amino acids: CASSPNPRAGETQYF. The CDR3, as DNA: TGTGCCAGCTCACCAAATCCCAGGGCCGGAGAGACCCAGTACTTC. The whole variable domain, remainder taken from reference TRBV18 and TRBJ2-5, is NAGVMQNPRHLVRRRGQEARLRCSPMKGHSHVYWYRQLPEEGLKFMVYLQKENIIDESGMPKERFSAEFPKEGPSILRIQQVVRGDSAAYFCASSPNPRAGETQYFGPGTRLLVL.

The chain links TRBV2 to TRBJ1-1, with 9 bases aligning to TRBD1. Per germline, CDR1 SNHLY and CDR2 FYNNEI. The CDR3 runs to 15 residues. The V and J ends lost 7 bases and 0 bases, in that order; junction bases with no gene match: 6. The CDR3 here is CASNTRDRVNTEAFF. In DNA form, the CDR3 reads TGTGCCAGCAATACCCGGGACAGGGTGAACACTGAAGCTTTCTTT.

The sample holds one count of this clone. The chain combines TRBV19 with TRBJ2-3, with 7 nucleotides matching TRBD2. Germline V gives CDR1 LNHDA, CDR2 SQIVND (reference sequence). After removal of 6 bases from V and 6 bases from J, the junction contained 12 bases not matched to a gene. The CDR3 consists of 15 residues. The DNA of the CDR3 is TGTGCCAGTAGCTTGGGGAGGACTAGTGCTGATACGCAGTATTTT. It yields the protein CASSLGRTSADTQYF.

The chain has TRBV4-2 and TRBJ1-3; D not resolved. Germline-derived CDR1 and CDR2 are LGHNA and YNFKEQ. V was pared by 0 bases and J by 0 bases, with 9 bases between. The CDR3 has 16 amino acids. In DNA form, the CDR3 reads TGTGCCAGCAGCCAAGATCTAGGCAGCTCTGGAAACACCATATATTTT. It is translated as CASSQDLGSSGNTIYF.

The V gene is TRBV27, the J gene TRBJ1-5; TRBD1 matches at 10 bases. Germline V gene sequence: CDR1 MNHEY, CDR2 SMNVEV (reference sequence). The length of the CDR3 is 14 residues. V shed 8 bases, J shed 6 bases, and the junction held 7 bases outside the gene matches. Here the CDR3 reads CASYPTGGGQPQHF. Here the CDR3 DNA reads TGTGCCAGCTATCCGACAGGGGGCGGTCAGCCCCAGCATTTT.

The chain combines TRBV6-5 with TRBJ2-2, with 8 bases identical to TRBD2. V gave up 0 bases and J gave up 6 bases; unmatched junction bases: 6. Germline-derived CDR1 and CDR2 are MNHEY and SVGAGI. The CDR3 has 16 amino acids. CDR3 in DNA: TGTGCCAGCAGTTACTCGTTCGTTAGCGGGGCCGGGGAGCTGTTTTTT. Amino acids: CASSYSFVSGAGELFF.

CDR3 DNA sequence: TGTGCCAGCAGTCCTCGGACAGGGACGAACACCGGGGAGCTGTTTTTT. Protein product: CASSPRTGTNTGELFF. This chain links TRBV27 with TRBJ2-2, with TRBD1 matching 8 bases. Germline V gives CDR1 MNHEY, CDR2 SMNVEV (reference sequence). This CDR3 contains 16 residues. Trimming cost V 5 bases and J 0 bases; bases outside gene matches: 5.

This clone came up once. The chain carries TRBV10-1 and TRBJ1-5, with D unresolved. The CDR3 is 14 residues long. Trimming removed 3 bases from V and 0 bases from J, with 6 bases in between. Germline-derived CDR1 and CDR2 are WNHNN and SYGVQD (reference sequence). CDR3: CASSDGSSNQPQHF. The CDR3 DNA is TGCGCCAGCAGTGACGGGTCTAGCAATCAGCCCCAGCATTTT.

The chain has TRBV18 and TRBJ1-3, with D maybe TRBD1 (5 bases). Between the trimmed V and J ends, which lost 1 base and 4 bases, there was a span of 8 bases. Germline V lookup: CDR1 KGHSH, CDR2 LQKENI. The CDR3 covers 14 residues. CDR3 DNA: TGTGCCAGCTCACCACAGGGGTACGGAAACACCATATATTTT. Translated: CASSPQGYGNTIYF.